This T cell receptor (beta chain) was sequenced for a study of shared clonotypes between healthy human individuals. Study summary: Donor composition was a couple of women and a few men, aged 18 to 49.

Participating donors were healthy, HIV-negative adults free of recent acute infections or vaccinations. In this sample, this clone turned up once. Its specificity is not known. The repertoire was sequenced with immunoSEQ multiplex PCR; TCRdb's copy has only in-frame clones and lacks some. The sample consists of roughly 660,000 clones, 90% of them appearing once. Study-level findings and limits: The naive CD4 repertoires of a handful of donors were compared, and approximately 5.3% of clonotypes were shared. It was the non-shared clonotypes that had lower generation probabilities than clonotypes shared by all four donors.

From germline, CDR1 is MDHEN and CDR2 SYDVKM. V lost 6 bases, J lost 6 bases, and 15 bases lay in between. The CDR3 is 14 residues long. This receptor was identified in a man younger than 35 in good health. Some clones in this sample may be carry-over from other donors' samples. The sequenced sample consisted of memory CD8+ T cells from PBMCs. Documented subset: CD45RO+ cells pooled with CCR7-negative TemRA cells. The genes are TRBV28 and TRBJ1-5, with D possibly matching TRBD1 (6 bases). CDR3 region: CASSLTGTGQPQHF. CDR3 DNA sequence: TGTGCCAGCAGCCTTACAGGGACGGGTCAGCCCCAGCATTTT.